What follows is one T cell receptor beta chain and its context. The record originates from a study of cytomegalovirus exposure and HLA in healthy donors. This CDR3 comprises 15 residues. The trim removed 4 bases at V and 3 bases at J, leaving 4 bases unmatched. Per the germline V gene, CDR1 is MGHRA and CDR2 is YSYEKL. PCR employed 60 Vbeta and 13 Jbeta primers. The data were produced by immunoSEQ multiplex PCR, yet TCRdb's version contains in-frame clones alone and is incomplete. The sample yields around 100,000 clones, approximately 80% seen once. The source material was PBMCs. This chain connects TRBV4-1 to TRBJ2-5, with 11 bases matching TRBD2. The TCR was taken from a woman aged 18-29 years in good health and CMV-seropositive. DNA for the CDR3: TGCGCCAGCAGCCTGACTAGCGGGGAGGAAGAGACCCAGTACTTC. This encodes CASSLTSGEEETQYF.